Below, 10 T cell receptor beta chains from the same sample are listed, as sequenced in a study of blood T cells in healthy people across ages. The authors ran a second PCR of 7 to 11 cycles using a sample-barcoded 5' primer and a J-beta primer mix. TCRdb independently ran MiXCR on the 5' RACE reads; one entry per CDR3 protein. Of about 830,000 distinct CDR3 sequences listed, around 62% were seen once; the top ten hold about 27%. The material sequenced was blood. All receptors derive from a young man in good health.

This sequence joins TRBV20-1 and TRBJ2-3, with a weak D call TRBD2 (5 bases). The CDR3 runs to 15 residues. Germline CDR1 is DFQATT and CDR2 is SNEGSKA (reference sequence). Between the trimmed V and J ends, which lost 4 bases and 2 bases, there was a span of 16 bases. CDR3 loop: CSANTMTGITDTQYF. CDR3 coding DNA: TGCAGTGCTAACACAATGACGGGGATCACAGATACGCAGTATTTT.

The CDR3 sequence is CAISESGGTPQHF. The CDR3 bases are TGTGCCATCAGTGAGTCGGGGGGGACGCCCCAGCATTTT. The chain combines TRBV10-3 with TRBJ1-5, with D tentatively TRBD1 (5 bases). From germline, CDR1 is ENHRY and CDR2 SYGVKD. This CDR3 spans 13 amino acids. V lost 0 bases, J lost 9 bases, and 9 bases lay in between.

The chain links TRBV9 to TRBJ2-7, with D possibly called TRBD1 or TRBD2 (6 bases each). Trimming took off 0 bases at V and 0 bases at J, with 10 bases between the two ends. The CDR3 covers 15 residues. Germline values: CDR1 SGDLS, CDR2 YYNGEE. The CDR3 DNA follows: TGTGCCAGCAGCGTAGCCGGGGGCCTCTCCTACGAGCAGTACTTC. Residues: CASSVAGGLSYEQYF.

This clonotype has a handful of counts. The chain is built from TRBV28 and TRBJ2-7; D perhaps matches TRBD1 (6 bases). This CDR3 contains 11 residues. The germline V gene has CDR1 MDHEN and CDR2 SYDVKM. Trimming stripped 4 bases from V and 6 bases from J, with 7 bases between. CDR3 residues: CASSYRAEQYF. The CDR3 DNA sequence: TGTGCCAGCAGTTACAGGGCCGAGCAGTACTTC.

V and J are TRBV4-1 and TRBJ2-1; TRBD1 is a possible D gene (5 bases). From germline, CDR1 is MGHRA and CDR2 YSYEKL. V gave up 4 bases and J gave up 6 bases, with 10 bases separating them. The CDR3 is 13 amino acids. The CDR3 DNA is TGCGCCAGCAGCCCCCGACAGCTCAATGAGCAGTTCTTC. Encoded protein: CASSPRQLNEQFF.

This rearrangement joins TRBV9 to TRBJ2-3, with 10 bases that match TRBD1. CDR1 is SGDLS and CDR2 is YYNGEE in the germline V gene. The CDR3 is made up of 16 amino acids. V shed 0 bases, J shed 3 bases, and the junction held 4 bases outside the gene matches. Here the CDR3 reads CASSVEGGQGTDTQYF. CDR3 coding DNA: TGTGCCAGCAGCGTAGAAGGGGGACAGGGGACAGATACGCAGTATTTT. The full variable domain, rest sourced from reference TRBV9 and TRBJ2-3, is DSGVTQTPKHLITATGQRVTLRCSPRSGDLSVYWYQQSLDQGLQFLIQYYNGEERAKGNILERFSAQQFPDLHSELNLSSLELGDSALYFCASSVEGGQGTDTQYFGPGTRLTVL.

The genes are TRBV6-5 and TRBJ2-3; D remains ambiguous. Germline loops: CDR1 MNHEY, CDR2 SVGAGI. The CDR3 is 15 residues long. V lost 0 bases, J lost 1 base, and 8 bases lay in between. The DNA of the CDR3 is TGTGCCAGCAGTTACTCGGCAGGTCGCACAGATACGCAGTATTTT. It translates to CASSYSAGRTDTQYF.

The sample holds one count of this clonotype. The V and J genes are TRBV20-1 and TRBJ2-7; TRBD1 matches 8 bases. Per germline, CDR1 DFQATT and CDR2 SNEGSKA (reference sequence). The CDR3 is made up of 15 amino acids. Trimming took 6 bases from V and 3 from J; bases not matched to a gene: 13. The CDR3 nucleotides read TGCAGTGCCCGTTCGGGGGCAGGGGGCAGCTACGAGCAGTACTTC. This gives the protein CSARSGAGGSYEQYF.

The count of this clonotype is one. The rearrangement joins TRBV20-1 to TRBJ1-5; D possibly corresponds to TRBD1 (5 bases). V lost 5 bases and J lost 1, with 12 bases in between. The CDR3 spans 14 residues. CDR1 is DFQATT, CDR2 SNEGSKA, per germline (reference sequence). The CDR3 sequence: CSAWGSTSNQPQHF. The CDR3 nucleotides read TGCAGTGCTTGGGGGAGTACGAGCAATCAGCCCCAGCATTTT.

The CDR3 loop is CASSLAVTSGGISYNEQFF. The CDR3 coding sequence is TGCGCCAGCAGCTTGGCCGTGACTAGCGGGGGGATCTCCTACAATGAGCAGTTCTTC. The rearrangement uses TRBV5-1 and TRBJ2-1; 13 nucleotides match TRBD2. V gave up 0 bases and J gave up 0 bases; unmatched junction bases: 6. Germline assignment: CDR1 SGHRS and CDR2 YFSETQ. The length of the CDR3 is 19 residues. The full variable domain, completed using reference TRBV5-1 and TRBJ2-1, is KAGVTQTPRYLIKTRGQQVTLSCSPISGHRSVSWYQQTPGQGLQFLFEYFSETQRNKGNFPGRFSGRQFSNSRSEMNVSTLELGDSALYLCASSLAVTSGGISYNEQFFGPGTRLTVL.